Following are 21 T cell receptor beta chains from one sample sequenced in a study of post-analysis software for immune sequencing data (dated by TCRdb to between 2014 and 2016). Points the paper makes about the study in general: Patients showed significantly higher frequencies than controls for roughly 5 TRBV segments, among them TRBV5-6, TRBV5-1 and TRBV20-1.

The library was obtained by PCR. The instrument was an Illumina HiSeq 2500. To reduce PCR and sequencing biases, unique molecular identifiers were incorporated into the TCR beta cDNA libraries. Using fastp trimming at Q25 and MiXCR clonotype assembly, TCRdb reanalyzed the public sequencing data and kept in-frame beta chains. When rows share a CDR3 protein, they turn into one entry using the most common DNA and genes. The table for this sample lists 750,000 to 950,000 distinct CDR3 sequences; 53% of them were counted only once. 4.6% of the sample is held by the ten biggest clonotypes. Their recognized antigens are unknown. The sample consisted of blood. These TCRs come from a girl aged 5 to 17 with multiple sclerosis.

The chain carries TRBV15 and TRBJ1-2; no clear D. This CDR3 is 14 amino acids long. Trimming removed 1 base from V and 2 bases from J, with 8 bases in between. From germline, CDR1 is LNHNV and CDR2 YYDKDF (reference sequence). This CDR3 is CATSRAGPNYGYTF. CDR3 in DNA: TGTGCCACCAGCAGAGCCGGGCCAAACTATGGCTACACCTTC. The entire variable domain, with the rest obtained from reference TRBV15 and TRBJ1-2, is as follows: DAMVIQNPRYQVTQFGKPVTLSCSQTLNHNVMYWYQQKSSQAPKLLFHYYDKDFNNEADTPDNFQSRRPNTSFCFLDIRSPGLGDTAMYLCATSRAGPNYGYTFGSGTRLTVV.

This clonotype was observed a handful of times. This chain links TRBV4-1 with TRBJ2-5; the D gene could be TRBD1 or TRBD2 (6 bases each). The CDR3 has 17 residues. Trimming cost V 0 bases and J 0 bases, with 14 bases left between them. Germline V gives CDR1 MGHRA, CDR2 YSYEKL. The CDR3 DNA follows: TGCGCCAGCAGCCAAGACTATACGGGGGCCTACCAAGAGACCCAGTACTTC. This codes for CASSQDYTGAYQETQYF.

The chain uses TRBV10-3 and TRBJ2-5, with D perhaps TRBD1 (6 bases). Trimming removed 4 bases from V and 4 bases from J, with 7 bases in between. Germline V lookup: CDR1 ENHRY, CDR2 SYGVKD. CDR3 size: 12 residues. CDR3 region: CAISGGGETQYF. In nucleotides, the CDR3 is TGTGCCATCAGTGGAGGGGGAGAGACCCAGTACTTC.

The rearrangement uses TRBV9 and TRBJ2-3; 12 bases are shared with TRBD2. CDR3 size: 17 residues. V dropped 1 base and J dropped 0; count of bases not matched to a gene: 3. In germline, CDR1 is SGDLS, CDR2 YYNGEE. In DNA form, the CDR3 reads TGTGCCAGCAGCGTAACTAGCGGGGGGTTTAGCACAGATACGCAGTATTTT. This sequence encodes CASSVTSGGFSTDTQYF. Drawing the rest from reference TRBV9 and TRBJ2-3, the complete variable domain is DSGVTQTPKHLITATGQRVTLRCSPRSGDLSVYWYQQSLDQGLQFLIQYYNGEERAKGNILERFSAQQFPDLHSELNLSSLELGDSALYFCASSVTSGGFSTDTQYFGPGTRLTVL.

V and J are TRBV20-1 and TRBJ2-7; 8 bases map to TRBD1. Unmatched junction bases numbered 4, after V lost 3 bases and J lost 3 bases. The CDR3 is made up of 13 amino acids. The germline V gene encodes CDR1 DFQATT and CDR2 SNEGSKA (reference sequence). The CDR3: CSASMDRVYEQYF. CDR3 nucleotide sequence: TGCAGTGCTAGTATGGACAGGGTCTACGAGCAGTACTTC.

About this clonotype: A junction end diverges from the germline sequence, so it may reflect a read error. The rearrangement joins TRBV7-3 to TRBJ2-2, with TRBD2 matching 9 bases. The CDR3 is made up of 14 amino acids. CDR1 SGHTA and CDR2 FQGTGA come from the germline V gene. CDR3 nucleotide sequence: TGTGCCAGCAGCTTCGGGACTAGCTTGGGAGAGCAGTTTTTT. This codes for CASSFGTSLGEQFF.

The chain recombines TRBV5-6 with TRBJ1-6; 10 positions match TRBD1. The V and J ends lost 1 base and 10 bases, in that order; junction bases with no gene match: 5. Germline-derived CDR1 and CDR2 are SGHDT and YYEEEE. The CDR3 is 15 residues long. The CDR3 spells CASSLWTGGRSPLHF. Written as DNA, the CDR3 is TGTGCCAGCAGCTTGTGGACAGGGGGTCGGTCACCCCTCCACTTT.

CDR3 in amino acids: CASRPGTDNQPQHF. CDR3 sequence (DNA): TGTGCCAGCAGACCCGGGACTGATAACCAGCCCCAGCATTTT. The chain has TRBV6-6 and TRBJ1-5; TRBD1 is a possible D gene (5 bases). This CDR3 spans 14 amino acids. V gave up 6 bases and J gave up 7 bases, with 16 bases separating them. The V gene's germline CDR1 is MNHNY and CDR2 SVGAGI (reference sequence).

A few counts support this clonotype. The CDR3, as DNA: TGTGCCAGCAGCGTAGCTGGGGACCGCGCCGAGGACAATGAGCAGTTCTTC. This codes for CASSVAGDRAEDNEQFF. V gene TRBV9 combines with J gene TRBJ2-1; D possibly uses TRBD1 or TRBD2 (5 bases each). This CDR3 has 17 residues. Germline CDR1 reads SGDLS; CDR2 reads YYNGEE. With 0 bases removed from V and 5 bases from J, the gap between germline ends came to 18 bases.

The chain employs TRBV5-1 and TRBJ2-5, with D possibly TRBD2 on 6 matching bases. CDR3 size: 15 residues. The germline V gene encodes CDR1 SGHRS and CDR2 YFSETQ. Trimming stripped 0 bases from V and 4 bases from J, with 13 bases between. The CDR3 sequence: CASSLAGTGPETQYF. DNA of the CDR3: TGCGCCAGCAGCTTGGCCGGGACTGGCCCAGAGACCCAGTACTTC.

The rearrangement joins TRBV7-6 to TRBJ2-1, with TRBD2 matching over 10 bases. After removal of 5 bases from V and 4 bases from J, the junction contained 5 bases not matched to a gene. This CDR3 contains 15 residues. CDR1 SGHVS and CDR2 FNYEAQ come from the germline V gene. CDR3 in DNA: TGTGCCAGCAGCACCCTAGCGGGGGCTTACAATGAGCAGTTCTTC. This encodes CASSTLAGAYNEQFF.

This chain uses TRBV4-1 with TRBJ2-5; D remains ambiguous. Germline V lookup: CDR1 MGHRA, CDR2 YSYEKL. Trimming pared 2 bases from V and 1 base from J, leaving 14 bases between. This CDR3 is built from 16 residues. The chain's CDR3 is CASSQNLAQRQETQYF. The CDR3, as DNA: TGCGCCAGCAGCCAAAACTTGGCACAGCGCCAAGAGACCCAGTACTTC.

In its sample, this clonotype was seen a few times. V is TRBV29-1 and J is TRBJ1-2; D possibly corresponds to TRBD1 (6 bases). CDR1 is SQVTM, CDR2 ANQGSEA, per germline. V was shortened by 1 base and J by 1 base, with 16 bases between the two germline ends. The length of the CDR3 is 16 residues. CDR3 sequence: CSVEAGQHTLNYGYTF. DNA for the CDR3: TGCAGCGTTGAAGCCGGACAGCATACCCTTAACTATGGCTACACCTTC.

J is TRBJ1-1 and V is TRBV20-1; D is possibly TRBD1 (5 bases). V lost 0 bases, J lost 0 bases, and 11 bases lay in between. Germline values: CDR1 DFQATT, CDR2 SNEGSKA (reference sequence). This CDR3 spans 15 amino acids. CDR3 amino acids: CSARDFRQLNTEAFF. The CDR3 nucleotides are TGCAGTGCTAGAGATTTTAGACAGCTGAACACTGAAGCTTTCTTT.

The chain has TRBV5-1 and TRBJ1-3, with D unclear. The CDR3 contains 12 residues. Germline values: CDR1 SGHRS, CDR2 YFSETQ. The V and J ends lost 7 bases and 1 base respectively, with 6 bases between them. The CDR3 DNA is TGCGCCAGCTGGGGTTCTGGAAACACCATATATTTT. Translating it yields CASWGSGNTIYF.

The V and J genes are TRBV29-1 and TRBJ2-4; the match to TRBD2 covers 7 bases. The J call may be wrong; the DNA end is better matched by TRBJ2-7. In germline, CDR1 is SQVTM, CDR2 ANQGSEA. The CDR3 covers 12 residues. The CDR3 nucleotides are TGCAGCATTAGGACTAGTTCATACGAGCAGTACTTC. This codes for CSIRTSSYEQYF.

This clonotype has just a few counts. The rearrangement joins TRBV29-1 to TRBJ2-3; the match to TRBD2 covers 8 bases. The CDR3 contains 13 residues. Germline CDR1 and CDR2: SQVTM and ANQGSEA. J gave up 4 bases and V 5 bases, and 5 bases lay outside the gene matches. CDR3 region: CSVRGTSADTQYF. The CDR3 DNA is TGCAGCGTTAGGGGGACTAGTGCAGATACGCAGTATTTT.

The rearrangement uses TRBV20-1 and TRBJ2-7, with 7 nucleotides matching TRBD1. Germline assignment: CDR1 DFQATT and CDR2 SNEGSKA (reference sequence). The V gene end was trimmed by 5 bases and the J gene end by 1 base; junction bases not matched to a gene: 5. The CDR3 spans 13 residues. Here the CDR3 DNA reads TGCAGTGCTTGGGGACAGCCTTCCTACGAGCAGTACTTC. The encoded protein is CSAWGQPSYEQYF.

V gene TRBV5-6 combines with J gene TRBJ2-3; 7 bases line up with TRBD2. V lost 5 bases, J lost 2 bases, and 11 bases stayed unmatched. CDR3 length equals 16 residues. The germline V gene has CDR1 SGHDT and CDR2 YYEEEE. The CDR3 region is CASSLPGLLTTDTQYF. The CDR3 DNA reads as TGTGCCAGCAGTTTGCCGGGACTACTCACCACAGATACGCAGTATTTT.

This clonotype was picked up one time. This chain joins TRBV25-1 and TRBJ2-7; 8 bases line up with TRBD1. The V gene end was trimmed by 3 bases and the J gene end by 7 bases; junction bases not matched to a gene: 11. This CDR3 is built from 15 residues. Germline V gene data show CDR1 as MGHDK and CDR2 as SYGVNS. In nucleotides, the CDR3 is TGTGCCAGCAGTGATAACGGCCAGGGGGCCAATGAGCAGTACTTC. Translating it yields CASSDNGQGANEQYF.

This chain's CDR3 is CASRGDNYKNIQYF. The CDR3 nucleotides read TGTGCCAGCAGAGGGGACAACTACAAAAACATTCAGTACTTC. This chain uses TRBV6-6 with TRBJ2-4; TRBD1 is a possible D gene (6 bases). Between the trimmed V and J ends, which lost 6 bases and 3 bases, there was a span of 12 bases. Germline CDR1 is MNHNY and CDR2 is SVGAGI (reference sequence). The CDR3 totals 14 residues.